This T cell receptor (beta chain) is drawn from a study of control samples from healthy donors and cancer patients. The CDR3 length is 15 residues. V lost 5 bases, J lost 2 bases, and 6 bases stayed unmatched. Germline assignment: CDR1 LNHDA and CDR2 SQIVND (reference sequence). The protocol was immunoSEQ multiplex PCR, while the TCRdb copy is restricted to in-frame clones and leaves out a portion. The sample has about 220,000 clones; around 94% are singletons. The rearrangement links TRBV19 to TRBJ1-3; TRBD1 matches at 7 bases. The sequenced sample consisted of blood. The receptor was derived from a man aged 50-60 years in good health. The CDR3 loop reads CASSEGTAAGNTIYF. DNA for the CDR3: TGTGCCAGTAGTGAGGGGACAGCTGCTGGAAACACCATATATTTT.